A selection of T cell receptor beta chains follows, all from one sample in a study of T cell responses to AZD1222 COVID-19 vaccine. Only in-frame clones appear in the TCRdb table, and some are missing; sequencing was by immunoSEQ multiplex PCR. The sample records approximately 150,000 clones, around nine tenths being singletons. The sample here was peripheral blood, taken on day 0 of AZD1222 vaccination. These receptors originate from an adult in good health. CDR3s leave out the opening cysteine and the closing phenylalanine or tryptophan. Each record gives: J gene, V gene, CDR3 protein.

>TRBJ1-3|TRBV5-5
ASSLETIDSGNTIY
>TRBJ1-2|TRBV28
ASVLAGNYGYT
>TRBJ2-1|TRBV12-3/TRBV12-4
ASRASGDEQF
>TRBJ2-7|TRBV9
ASSEGIDYEQY
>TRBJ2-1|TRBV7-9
ASSLTSGLLIDEQF
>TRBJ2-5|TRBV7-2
ASSLGGGRETQY
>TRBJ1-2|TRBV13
ASSLRQGGQGVYGYT
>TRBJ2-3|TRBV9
ASSVLAGDGTDTQY
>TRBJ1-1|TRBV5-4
ASSTTGGLGTEAF
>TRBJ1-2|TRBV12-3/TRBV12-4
ASSSTAFNGYT
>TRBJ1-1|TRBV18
ASDLGESRTEAF
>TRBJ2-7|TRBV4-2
ASSQDRNYEQY
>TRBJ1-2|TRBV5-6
ASSSQGGYT
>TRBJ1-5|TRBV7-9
ASLRYNQPQH
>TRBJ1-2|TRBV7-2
ASSPRSAGTEANYGYT
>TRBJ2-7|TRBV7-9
ASSSAGVAYEQY
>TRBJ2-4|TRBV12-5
ASGLTSGSVAY
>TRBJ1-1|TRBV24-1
ATSELTTGRAF
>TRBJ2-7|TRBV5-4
ASRSSGTYEQY
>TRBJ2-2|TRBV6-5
ASSRPGGSGELF
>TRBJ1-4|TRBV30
AWEQGDGEKLF
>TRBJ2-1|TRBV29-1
SVPAGEGSYNEQF
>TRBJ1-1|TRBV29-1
SVGSRNTEAF
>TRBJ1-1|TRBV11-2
ASSFPDRVTTEAF
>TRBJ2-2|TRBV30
AWKAGEFANTGELF
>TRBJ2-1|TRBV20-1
SARLIGEQF
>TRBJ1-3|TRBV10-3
AISPGRTHGNTIY
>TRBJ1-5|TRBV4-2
ASSQEGGNQPQH
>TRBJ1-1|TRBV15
ATSRDLTASAEAF
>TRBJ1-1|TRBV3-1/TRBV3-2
ASSLRGGRNTEAF
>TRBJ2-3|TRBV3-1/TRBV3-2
ASTSFSGGGTDTQY
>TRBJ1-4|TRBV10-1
ASSGGATGEKLF
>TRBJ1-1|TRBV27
ASSDLGTAQAF
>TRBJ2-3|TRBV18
ASSPSLTGPHHGTDTQY
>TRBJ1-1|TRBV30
AWSGQTNTEAF
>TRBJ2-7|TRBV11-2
ASSEAGGQLDEQY
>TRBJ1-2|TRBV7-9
ASSLEVGYT
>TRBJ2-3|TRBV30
AWLSTSGLTDTQY
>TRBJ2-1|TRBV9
ASSVDRRGNEQF
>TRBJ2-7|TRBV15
ATSRDLYEQY
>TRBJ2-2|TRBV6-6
ASSRPTGLNTGELF
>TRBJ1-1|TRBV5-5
ASSLGGNTEAF